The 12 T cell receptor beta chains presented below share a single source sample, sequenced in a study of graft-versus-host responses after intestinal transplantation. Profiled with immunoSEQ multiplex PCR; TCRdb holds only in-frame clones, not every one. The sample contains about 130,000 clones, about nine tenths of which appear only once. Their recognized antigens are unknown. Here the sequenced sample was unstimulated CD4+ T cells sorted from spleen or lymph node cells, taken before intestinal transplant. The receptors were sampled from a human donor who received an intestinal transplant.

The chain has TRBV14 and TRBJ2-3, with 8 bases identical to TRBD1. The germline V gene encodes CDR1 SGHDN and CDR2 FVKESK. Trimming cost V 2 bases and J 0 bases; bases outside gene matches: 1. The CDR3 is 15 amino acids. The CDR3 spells CASSQYRGSTDTQYF. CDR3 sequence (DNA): TGTGCCAGCAGCCAATACAGGGGGAGCACAGATACGCAGTATTTT.

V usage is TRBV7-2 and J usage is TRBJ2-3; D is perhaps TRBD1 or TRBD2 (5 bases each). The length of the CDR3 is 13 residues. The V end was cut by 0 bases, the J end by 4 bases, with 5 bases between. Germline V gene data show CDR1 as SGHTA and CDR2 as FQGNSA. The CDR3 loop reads CASSLAGADTQYF. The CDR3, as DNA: TGTGCCAGCAGCTTAGCGGGGGCAGATACGCAGTATTTT.

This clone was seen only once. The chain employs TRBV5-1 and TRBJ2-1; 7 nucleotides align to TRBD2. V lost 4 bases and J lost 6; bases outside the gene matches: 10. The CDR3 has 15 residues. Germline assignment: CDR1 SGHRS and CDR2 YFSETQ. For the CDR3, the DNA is TGCGCCAGCAGCGGTAGTAGCGGGCCTCTCAATGAGCAGTTCTTC. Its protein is CASSGSSGPLNEQFF.

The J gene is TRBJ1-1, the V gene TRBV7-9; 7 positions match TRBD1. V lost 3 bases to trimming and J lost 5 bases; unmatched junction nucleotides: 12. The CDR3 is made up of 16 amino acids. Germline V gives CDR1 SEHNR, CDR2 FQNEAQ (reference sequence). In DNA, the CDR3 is TGTGCCAGCAGCTTTCCTCTACCTCAGGGGGGGACTGAAGCTTTCTTT. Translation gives CASSFPLPQGGTEAFF. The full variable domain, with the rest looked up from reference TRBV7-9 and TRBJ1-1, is DTGVSQNPRHKITKRGQNVTFRCDPISEHNRLYWYRQTLGQGPEFLTYFQNEAQLEKSRLLSDRFSAERPKGSFSTLEIQRTEQGDSAMYLCASSFPLPQGGTEAFFGQGTRLTVV.

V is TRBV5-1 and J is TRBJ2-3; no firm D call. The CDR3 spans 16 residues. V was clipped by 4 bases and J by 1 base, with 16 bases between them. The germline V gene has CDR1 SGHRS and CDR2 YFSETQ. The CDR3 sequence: CASSLDPYPRTDTQYF. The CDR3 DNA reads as TGCGCCAGCAGCCTGGACCCGTACCCACGCACAGATACGCAGTATTTT.

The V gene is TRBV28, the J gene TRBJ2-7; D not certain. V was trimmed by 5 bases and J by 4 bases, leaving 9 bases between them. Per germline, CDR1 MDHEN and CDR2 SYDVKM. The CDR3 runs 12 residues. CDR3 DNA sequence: TGTGCCAGCAGTGTCCTCATGTACGAGCAGTACTTC. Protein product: CASSVLMYEQYF.

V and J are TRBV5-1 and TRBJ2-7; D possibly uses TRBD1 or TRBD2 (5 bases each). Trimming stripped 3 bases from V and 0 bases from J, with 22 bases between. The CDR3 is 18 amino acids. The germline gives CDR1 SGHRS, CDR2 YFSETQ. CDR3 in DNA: TGCGCCAGCAGCTATACGGATCCCGGGACCGCGAGCTCCTACGAGCAGTACTTC. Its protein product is CASSYTDPGTASSYEQYF.

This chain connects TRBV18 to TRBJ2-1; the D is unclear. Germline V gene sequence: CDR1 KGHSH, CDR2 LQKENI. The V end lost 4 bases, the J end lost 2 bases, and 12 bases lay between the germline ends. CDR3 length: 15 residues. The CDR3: CASSLTGYTYNEQFF. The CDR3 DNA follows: TGTGCCAGCTCACTAACCGGGTACACCTACAATGAGCAGTTCTTC.

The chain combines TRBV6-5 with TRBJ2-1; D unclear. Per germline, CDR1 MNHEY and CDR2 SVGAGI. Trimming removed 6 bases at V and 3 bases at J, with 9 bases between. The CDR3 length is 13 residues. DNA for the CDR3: TGTGCCAGCAGCTTCTCCGTCTACAATGAGCAGTTCTTC. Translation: CASSFSVYNEQFF.

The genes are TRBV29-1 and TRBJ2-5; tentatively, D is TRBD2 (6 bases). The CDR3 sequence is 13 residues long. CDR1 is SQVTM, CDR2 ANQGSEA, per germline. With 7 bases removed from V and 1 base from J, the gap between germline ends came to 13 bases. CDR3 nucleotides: TGCAGCGCCGAGGGACTCTTCCAAGAGACCCAGTACTTC. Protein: CSAEGLFQETQYF. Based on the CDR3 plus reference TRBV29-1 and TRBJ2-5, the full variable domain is SAVISQKPSRDICQRGTSLTIQCQVDSQVTMMFWYRQQPGQSLTLIATANQGSEATYESGFVIDKFPISRPNLTFSTLTVSNMSPEDSSIYLCSAEGLFQETQYFGPGTRLLVL.

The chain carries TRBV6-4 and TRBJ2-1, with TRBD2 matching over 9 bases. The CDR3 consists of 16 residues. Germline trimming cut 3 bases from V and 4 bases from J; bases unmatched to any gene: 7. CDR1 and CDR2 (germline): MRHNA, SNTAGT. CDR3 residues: CASSEERTSVYNEQFF. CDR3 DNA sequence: TGTGCCAGCAGTGAGGAACGGACTAGCGTATACAATGAGCAGTTCTTC.

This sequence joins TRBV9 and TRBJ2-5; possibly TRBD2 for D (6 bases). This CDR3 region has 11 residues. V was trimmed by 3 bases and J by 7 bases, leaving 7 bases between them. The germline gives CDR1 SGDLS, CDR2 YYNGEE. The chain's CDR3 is CASSAGGTQYF. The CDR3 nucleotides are TGTGCCAGCAGCGCCGGGGGGACCCAGTACTTC.